This T cell receptor beta chain is drawn from a study of CD8+ T cells in alopecia areata. Background on the study: A regimen of oral tofacitinib, 5 to 10 mg twice daily, was given to treated patients. Scoring treated patients' severity relied on the percentage of scalp area affected. Study-wide points: In patients, TCRs were shared less clearly than in mice, and HLA may possibly be involved. The study found that many expanded lesional clones persisted in scalp and blood during tofacitinib.

Sequencing templates came from extracted RNA that was reverse transcribed into cDNA. Data came from immunoSEQ multiplex PCR; TCRdb stores just in-frame clones and leaves some out. The table has 100,000 to 150,000 clones, around 60% seen once. Germline V gene lookup returns CDR1 GTSNPN and CDR2 SVGIG (reference sequence). Deletions cut 0 bases from V and 4 bases from J, with 9 bases between. CDR3 size: 13 residues. As to treatment: oral pan-JAK inhibitor, 5-10 mg twice daily. Concerning this clone: Its antigen is unidentified.

The material sequenced was CD4+ T cells sorted from blood, taken at week 4, from a patient treated with tofacitinib. V and J are TRBV30 and TRBJ1-2; weak D call: TRBD1 (5 bases). The clonotype originates from a human donor with alopecia areata. The CDR3 bases are TGTGCCTGGAGTGTAGGACAAATCTATGGCTACACCTTC. Translating it yields CAWSVGQIYGYTF.